The present TCR beta chain was sequenced within a study of chemoradiotherapy in HPV16-positive cancers. The germline V gene has CDR1 SGHRS and CDR2 YFSETQ. This CDR3 has 12 residues. Trimming pared 4 bases from V and 2 bases from J, leaving 6 bases between. This clone was picked up a small number of times. Its antigen is as yet unknown. Findings and caveats of the study: Candidate HPV-specific clones and E7-related TCR motifs grew in tumor during treatment.

Data came from immunoSEQ multiplex PCR; TCRdb stores just in-frame clones and leaves some out. The sample yields some 14,000 clones, about 91% seen once. This specimen was blood, taken from a patient who underwent chemoradiotherapy. The receptor was isolated from a human donor with HPV-associated anogenital cancer. The rearrangement links TRBV5-1 to TRBJ1-2; D ambiguous. The CDR3 loop reads CASSMGNYGYTF. The CDR3, as DNA: TGCGCCAGCAGCATGGGGAACTATGGCTACACCTTC.